The TCR beta chain described here comes from a study of blood T cell repertoires in COVID-19. Source study methods: Reference gene primer amplification gave estimated nucleated cell counts. Clones were read by immunoSEQ multiplex PCR, and TCRdb kept only the in-frame ones, dropping some. V and J calls and clone size are as listed in that table; D and trimming were resolved from the DNA. The sample has 150,000 to 200,000 clones; approximately 80% are singletons. CDR3 length: 15 residues. The V gene's germline CDR1 is LNHDA and CDR2 SQIVND (reference sequence). V was pared by 6 bases and J by 1 base, with 8 bases of the junction left unmatched.

The TCR was taken from a woman between 55 and 75 years old who had recovered from COVID-19. Input material: PBMCs or T cells enriched from blood (not recorded which). V gene TRBV19 combines with J gene TRBJ2-5, with TRBD1 identical over 7 bases. Here the CDR3 reads CASRPGQTSQETQYF. CDR3 sequence (DNA): TGTGCCAGTAGGCCGGGACAGACGAGCCAAGAGACCCAGTACTTC. Variable domain in full (rest from reference TRBV19 and TRBJ2-5): DGGITQSPKYLFRKEGQNVTLSCEQNLNHDAMYWYRQDPGQGLRLIYYSQIVNDFQKGDIAEGYSVSREKKESFPLTVTSAQKNPTAFYLCASRPGQTSQETQYFGPGTRLLVL.